Listed below are T cell receptor beta chains from one sample, sequenced in a study of cytomegalovirus exposure and HLA in healthy donors. Profiling relied on immunoSEQ multiplex PCR, and the TCRdb table lists in-frame clones only, not all of them. The sample contains 180,000 or so clones, more than 65% of which appear only once. The material sequenced was PBMCs. The origin of the receptors is a woman between 25 and 40 years old in good health and CMV-seropositive. Both conserved end residues are part of each CDR3.

V: TRBV21-1; J: TRBJ2-7; CDR3: CASSNLMGGADEQYF
V: TRBV13; J: TRBJ2-7; CDR3: CASSFRGGSYEQYF
V: TRBV2; J: TRBJ2-7; CDR3: CASRAGTSRYEQYF
V: TRBV14; J: TRBJ1-6; CDR3: CASSPLTGGDNSPLHF
V: TRBV10-3; J: TRBJ2-3; CDR3: CAISGPSLHTDTQYF
V: TRBV4-2; J: TRBJ1-1; CDR3: CASSQENRVDTEAFF
V: TRBV7-9; J: TRBJ1-5; CDR3: CASSPSTGGLHQPQHF
V: TRBV19; J: TRBJ2-7; CDR3: CASSSGTRAYEQYF
V: TRBV4-1; J: TRBJ2-3; CDR3: CASSQAPRQGASTDTQYF
V: TRBV10-2; J: TRBJ1-4; CDR3: CASSGSQGQQTNEKLFF
V: TRBV7-2; J: TRBJ2-1; CDR3: CASSSRLAGDSSYNEQFF
V: TRBV28; J: TRBJ2-7; CDR3: CASSLCASRVDEQYF
V: TRBV7-2; J: TRBJ1-2; CDR3: CASSLVPRQGGYTF
V: TRBV29-1; J: TRBJ1-2; CDR3: CSVESGDGYTF
V: TRBV7-2; J: TRBJ1-2; CDR3: CASSVSGGAWGYTF
V: TRBV23-1; J: TRBJ1-4; CDR3: CASSLGGYEKLFF
V: TRBV13; J: TRBJ2-3; CDR3: CASSNGVIRTDTQYF
V: TRBV5-6; J: TRBJ1-5; CDR3: CASSSAEDYNQPQHF
V: TRBV25-1; J: TRBJ1-6; CDR3: CASSEYLSQASTPLHF
V: TRBV7-8; J: TRBJ2-5; CDR3: CASSLVAQLRETQYF
V: TRBV30; J: TRBJ2-3; CDR3: CAWRAYLAGGADTQYF
V: TRBV7-2; J: TRBJ2-3; CDR3: CASSLMTSGGVVDTQYF
V: TRBV19; J: TRBJ1-2; CDR3: CASSRTVDYGYTF
V: TRBV4-2; J: TRBJ2-7; CDR3: CASSQEGPSSYEQYF
V: TRBV27; J: TRBJ2-5; CDR3: CASSLRDRGETQYF
V: TRBV27; J: TRBJ2-1; CDR3: CASSLSGVGIEQFF
V: TRBV6-1; J: TRBJ1-2; CDR3: CASSEATVAGYGYTF
V: TRBV7-9; J: TRBJ2-3; CDR3: CASSLGLVRTDTQYF
V: TRBV4-1; J: TRBJ1-4; CDR3: CASSTHGTSNEKLFF
V: TRBV28; J: TRBJ1-5; CDR3: CASTGLGWEANQPQHF
V: TRBV5-5; J: TRBJ1-5; CDR3: CASSLGTGPSNQPQHF
V: TRBV7-3; J: TRBJ1-6; CDR3: CASSQGRWNSPLHF
V: TRBV6-1; J: TRBJ2-7; CDR3: CASSGWGGQVPYEQYF
V: TRBV7-9; J: TRBJ2-1; CDR3: CASSEPVGGSSYNEQFF
V: TRBV5-6; J: NA; CDR3: CASSPEDRGPYEQYF
V: TRBV5-4; J: TRBJ1-2; CDR3: CASSSHMRGYTF
V: TRBV28; J: TRBJ1-3; CDR3: CASSLGTGAGNTIYF
V: TRBV9; J: TRBJ2-1; CDR3: CASSVTSGGEQFF
V: TRBV27; J: TRBJ1-5; CDR3: CASGREGLSNQPQHF
V: TRBV9; J: TRBJ2-2; CDR3: CASSVRGGAGELFF
V: TRBV6-1; J: TRBJ1-3; CDR3: CASSTAGVGNTIYF
V: TRBV9; J: TRBJ1-3; CDR3: CASSETPQTGTGNTIYF
V: TRBV7-9; J: TRBJ1-4; CDR3: CASSAPGGRANEKLFF
V: TRBV28; J: TRBJ1-5; CDR3: CASIGGVGPGYPQHF
V: TRBV10-3; J: TRBJ2-1; CDR3: CAISGTSGYNEQFF
V: TRBV5-5; J: TRBJ1-1; CDR3: CASSSGLLSNTEAFF
V: TRBV29-1; J: TRBJ1-3; CDR3: CSVEDFRAGNTIYF
V: TRBV14; J: TRBJ2-5; CDR3: CASSRLAGEQETQYF
V: TRBV12-5; J: TRBJ2-5; CDR3: CASGLLTGGQETQYF
V: TRBV19; J: TRBJ1-2; CDR3: CASNNRAEGGYTF
V: TRBV6-1; J: TRBJ2-3; CDR3: CASNWRGFLDTQYF
V: TRBV2; J: TRBJ2-2; CDR3: CASWRGTNTGELFF
V: TRBV7-2; J: TRBJ1-6; CDR3: CASSRSGDSPLHF
V: TRBV27; J: TRBJ2-3; CDR3: CASSLRPGSTDTQYF
V: TRBV9; J: TRBJ2-5; CDR3: CASSVEGVGREAQYF
V: TRBV18; J: TRBJ2-3; CDR3: CASSPGQTTDTQYF
V: TRBV28; J: TRBJ2-3; CDR3: CASSFPTDRGRFPTDTQYF
V: TRBV6-1; J: TRBJ2-7; CDR3: CASGGGQGADEQYF
V: TRBV7-2; J: TRBJ1-6; CDR3: CASSLGGGGSPLHF
V: TRBV5-4; J: TRBJ2-5; CDR3: CASSPPEGFRETQYF